The 20 T cell receptor beta chains listed next were all sequenced from one sample in a study of blood T cells in healthy people across ages (dated by TCRdb to the mid-2010s). Library preparation was by 5' RACE. Sequencing used an Illumina HiSeq 2500. A second PCR of about 7 to 12 cycles was run with a J-beta primer mix and a sample-barcoded 5' primer. TCRdb passed the public sequencing reads through fastp at Q25 and MiXCR, retaining productive beta sequences. Rows are combined by CDR3 protein, so each entry shows the most common genes and DNA. The sample table lists roughly 900,000 distinct CDR3 sequences, about 48% of them with a count of one. 10% to 15% of the sample comes from the top ten. The sequencing sample was made of blood. The receptors were gathered from a man aged 25 to 40 in good health.

This clonotype was found once. V gene TRBV6-5 combines with J gene TRBJ2-7; TRBD2 might be the D (5 bases). Germline V lookup: CDR1 MNHEY, CDR2 SVGAGI. This CDR3 spans 15 amino acids. Trimming stripped 4 bases from V and 3 bases from J, with 16 bases between. This CDR3 reads CASSLSDAGYYEQYF. In DNA, the CDR3 is TGTGCCAGCAGTTTGTCTGACGCGGGTTACTACGAGCAGTACTTC.

There are a few counts of this clonotype. The chain has TRBV10-3 and TRBJ2-7, with D possibly being TRBD1 (5 bases). This CDR3 spans 15 amino acids. Germline V lookup: CDR1 ENHRY, CDR2 SYGVKD. V shed 4 bases and J shed 2 bases, with 15 bases lying between them. CDR3: CAISADKTAAYEQYF. CDR3 DNA sequence: TGTGCCATCAGTGCGGACAAGACAGCTGCCTACGAGCAGTACTTC.

The genes are TRBV10-3 and TRBJ1-4, with D perhaps matching TRBD1 (5 bases). Germline V gene lookup returns CDR1 ENHRY and CDR2 SYGVKD. CDR3 length equals 12 residues. Trimming pared 8 bases from V and 5 bases from J, leaving 9 bases between. The CDR3, as DNA: TGTGCCATCGGGACGGGGAATGAAAAACTGTTTTTT. Translation gives CAIGTGNEKLFF.

This chain connects TRBV6-5 to TRBJ1-1, with a possible D match to TRBD1 (6 bases). Germline assignment: CDR1 MNHEY and CDR2 SVGAGI. Deletions cut 5 bases from V and 5 bases from J, with 18 bases between. The CDR3 totals 15 residues. The CDR3 nucleotides are TGTGCCAGCAGTCCCCAGGGGTTGGGGGGTACTGAAGCTTTCTTT. Amino acids: CASSPQGLGGTEAFF.

This clonotype was seen only a few times. The chain recombines TRBV5-1 with TRBJ2-4; a weak D match, TRBD1 (6 bases). V was shortened by 4 bases and J by 13 bases, with 21 bases between the two germline ends. The CDR3 totals 14 residues. Germline CDR1 and CDR2: SGHRS and YFSETQ. CDR3 coding DNA: TGCGCCAGCAGCCACGAACAGGGTCGCGGAGAGCAGTACTTC. This encodes CASSHEQGRGEQYF.

This chain connects TRBV29-1 to TRBJ1-1, with D hard to call. Trimming removed 7 bases from V and 0 bases from J, with 12 bases in between. The CDR3 sequence is 13 residues long. Germline values: CDR1 SQVTM, CDR2 ANQGSEA. The CDR3 DNA follows: TGCAGCGCCGTAGTAGGGCTGAACACTGAAGCTTTCTTT. Amino acids: CSAVVGLNTEAFF.

The CDR3 DNA is TGCGCCAGCAGTGAGTTCGGCCCCCAAGAGACCCAGTACTTC. This gives the protein CASSEFGPQETQYF. The chain joins TRBV10-2 to TRBJ2-5; D unresolved. There are 14 residues in the CDR3. Trimming removed 1 base from V and 1 base from J, with 7 bases in between. Germline lookup yields CDR1 WSHSY and CDR2 SAAADI.

The chain combines TRBV20-1 with TRBJ2-3; TRBD2 matches 10 bases. This CDR3 contains 17 residues. Per the germline V gene, CDR1 is DFQATT and CDR2 is SNEGSKA (reference sequence). V shed 5 bases, J shed 0 bases, and the junction held 11 bases outside the gene matches. CDR3 bases: TGCAGTGCTCCACGGGTAGCGGGGGGACTCAGCACAGATACGCAGTATTTT. Protein product: CSAPRVAGGLSTDTQYF.

The chain recombines TRBV20-1 with TRBJ1-2, with D unclear. Germline-derived CDR1 and CDR2 are DFQATT and SNEGSKA (reference sequence). The CDR3 spans 8 residues. Trimming pared 4 bases from V and 6 bases from J, leaving 0 bases between. CDR3 in DNA: TGCAGTGCTAATGGCTACACCTTC. It yields the protein CSANGYTF.

The chain combines TRBV7-3 with TRBJ1-1, with 7 bases aligning to TRBD1. The germline V gene has CDR1 SGHTA and CDR2 FQGTGA. The CDR3 totals 13 residues. Losses at the gene ends were 2 bases for V and 7 bases for J; bases not matched to a gene: 4. This CDR3 reads CASSLGGDSEAFF. The CDR3 bases are TGTGCCAGCAGCTTAGGGGGGGACAGTGAAGCTTTCTTT.

This clonotype was found a few times. The rearrangement links TRBV3-1 to TRBJ2-3; D remains unclear. CDR1 and CDR2 (germline): LGHDT, YNNKEL (reference sequence). The CDR3 runs to 13 residues. The V and J ends lost 3 bases and 4 bases respectively, with 8 bases between them. CDR3 bases: TGTGCCAGCAGCCAGGGCCGGGCAGATACGCAGTATTTT. Translation gives CASSQGRADTQYF.

J is TRBJ2-3 and V is TRBV3-1, with 7 bases matching TRBD2. Germline-derived CDR1 and CDR2 are LGHDT and YNNKEL (reference sequence). V was pared by 1 base and J by 0 bases, with 4 bases of the junction left unmatched. The CDR3 covers 16 residues. CDR3 region: CASSQGLAESTDTQYF. The CDR3 coding sequence is TGTGCCAGCAGCCAAGGCCTAGCGGAAAGCACAGATACGCAGTATTTT.

This clonotype was seen ten or more times. The J gene is TRBJ2-5, the V gene TRBV6-5, with a tentative D call TRBD1 (6 bases). The better agreement between TRBJ2-7 and the DNA end casts doubt on the J call. The CDR3 loop spans 14 amino acids. The germline gives CDR1 MNHEY, CDR2 SVGAGI. The CDR3 region has the DNA TGTGCCAGCAGTCCGACAGGAGTTGCGTACGAGCAGTACTTC. It specifies CASSPTGVAYEQYF.

V gene TRBV18 combines with J gene TRBJ1-3; D uncertain. V was shortened by 3 bases and J by 1 base, with 10 bases between the two germline ends. The CDR3 has 15 amino acids. Germline CDR1 reads KGHSH; CDR2 reads LQKENI. The CDR3 region is CASSPILSSGNTIYF. DNA of the CDR3: TGTGCCAGCTCACCGATACTTTCATCTGGAAACACCATATATTTT.

The rearrangement joins TRBV13 to TRBJ2-5; D is perhaps TRBD2 (5 bases). This CDR3 region has 15 residues. Trimming left V 5 bases short and J 11 bases short, with 24 bases between. Germline V CDR1 and CDR2: PRHDT, FYEKMQ (reference sequence). CDR3 in DNA: TGTGCCAGCAGCCCTGAGGCGGTGGGGAGTCTGAAGCAGTACTTC. Its protein is CASSPEAVGSLKQYF.

The gene calls are TRBV20-1 and TRBJ2-5; possible D gene TRBD2, 7 bases. The length of the CDR3 is 13 residues. V dropped 6 bases and J dropped 5 bases, with 16 bases sitting between them. Germline V CDR1 and CDR2: DFQATT, SNEGSKA (reference sequence). CDR3 residues: CSAPRGAGETQYF. CDR3 bases: TGCAGTGCCCCTCGGGGGGCCGGGGAGACCCAGTACTTC.

The rearrangement uses TRBV7-9 and TRBJ2-4; D gene ambiguous. The V end was cut by 1 base, the J end by 11 bases, with 9 bases between. Germline CDR1 is SEHNR and CDR2 is FQNEAQ (reference sequence). This CDR3 region has 12 residues. The DNA for the CDR3 is TGTGCCAGCAGCTTAGGTGTGGATTTTCAGTACTTC. Translation gives CASSLGVDFQYF.

This chain joins TRBV7-2 and TRBJ2-7; 8 nucleotides match TRBD2. Germline values: CDR1 SGHTA, CDR2 FQGNSA. Unmatched junction bases numbered 9, after V lost 5 bases and J lost 0 bases. This CDR3 is built from 16 residues. Here the CDR3 reads CASSHRSGGSSYEQYF. The CDR3 DNA follows: TGTGCCAGCAGCCACCGAAGCGGGGGAAGCTCCTACGAGCAGTACTTC. The full variable domain, in which reference TRBV7-2 and TRBJ2-7 provide the parts outside the CDR3, is GAGVSQSPSNKVTEKGKDVELRCDPISGHTALYWYRQSLGQGLEFLIYFQGNSAPDKSGLPSDRFSAERTGGSVSTLTIQRTQQEDSAVYLCASSHRSGGSSYEQYFGPGTRLTVT.

A few counts support this clonotype. This chain connects TRBV5-1 to TRBJ1-1, with TRBD1 as a possible D gene (5 bases). CDR1 and CDR2 from the germline V gene are SGHRS and YFSETQ. Trimming pared 3 bases from V and 0 bases from J, leaving 15 bases between. The CDR3 length is 16 residues. DNA for the CDR3: TGCGCCAGCAGCTCGGCCTGGGACGGGGTGAACACTGAAGCTTTCTTT. Protein: CASSSAWDGVNTEAFF.

The V gene is TRBV29-1, the J gene TRBJ1-2, with 11 bases that match TRBD1. Trimming removed 4 bases from V and 2 bases from J; junction bases left unmatched: 0. CDR3 size: 13 residues. CDR1 and CDR2 (germline): SQVTM, ANQGSEA. The CDR3 DNA reads TGCAGCGTTGGGGACAGGGGGAACTATGGCTACACCTTC. Its translation is CSVGDRGNYGYTF.